This T cell receptor beta chain was identified in a study of Graves' ophthalmopathy and Graves' hyperthyroidism. Study-level findings and limits: Clonotypes were expanded in thyroid at above 0.001 frequency, and most also appeared in blood.

The V end lost 0 bases, the J end lost 5 bases, and 8 bases lay between the germline ends. The CDR3 runs 13 residues. The germline V gene encodes CDR1 DFQATT and CDR2 SNEGSKA (reference sequence). RNA transcripts provided the template for amplifying TCR beta CDR3 regions. An initial RT-PCR round employing HTBI primers preceded a second-round multiplex PCR. TCRdb reprocessed the multiplex PCR reads via MiXCR and lists one record per CDR3 protein. The table lists around 600,000 distinct CDR3 sequences, 35% to 50% of them singletons. This clonotype appeared many times. The antigen is unknown. Ophthalmopathy in the donors was of moderate-to-severe activity, with CAS ≥3, NOSPECS ≥4 and duration under 3 months. Fresh peripheral blood (less than 11 ml) yielded the PBMCs.

V usage is TRBV20-1 and J usage is TRBJ1-5; D is unclear. This clonotype originated in an adult man with Graves' ophthalmopathy. The sequenced sample was peripheral blood. CDR3 protein: CSARDSRDQPQHF. The CDR3 DNA follows: TGCAGTGCTAGAGATTCGAGGGATCAGCCCCAGCATTTT.